The next 23 T cell receptor beta chains were all read from a single sample in a study of shared clonotypes between healthy human individuals. Naive CD8 cells lacked CD45RO and underwent positive selection for CCR7, leaving out terminally differentiated effector memory CD45RA+ cells. Using immunoSEQ multiplex PCR, the repertoire was profiled, and TCRdb retains in-frame clones only, with some absent. This sample has under 1 million clones, with approximately 96% found just once. Sequences were obtained from naive CD8+ T cells sorted from blood. Receptors were obtained from a man aged 30 to 39 in good health.

The rearrangement joins TRBV9 to TRBJ1-5, with TRBD1 as a possible D gene (5 bases). CDR3 length: 13 amino acids. V was pared by 3 bases and J by 7 bases, with 11 bases between. CDR1 is SGDLS, CDR2 YYNGEE, per germline. The CDR3, as DNA: TGTGCCAGCAGCGAGGGGTCAGGGCAGCCCCAGCATTTT. This gives the protein CASSEGSGQPQHF.

The DNA for the CDR3 is TGTGCCAGCAGTGAAGCGGCCGACAGGGGATATGGCTACACCTTC. It encodes CASSEAADRGYGYTF. The gene calls are TRBV2 and TRBJ1-2; 8 nucleotides match TRBD1. This CDR3 is 15 amino acids long. J lost 5 bases, V lost 0 bases, and 5 bases had no gene match. Per germline, CDR1 SNHLY and CDR2 FYNNEI.

The V and J genes are TRBV13 and TRBJ2-7; D is possibly TRBD2 (5 bases). The CDR3 runs 12 residues. Trimming stripped 11 bases from V and 3 bases from J, with 14 bases between. Germline CDR1 PRHDT, CDR2 FYEKMQ (reference sequence). The CDR3 protein is CACSREGYEQYF. The CDR3 DNA sequence: TGTGCCTGCTCCCGGGAAGGCTACGAGCAGTACTTC.

The V and J genes are TRBV10-2 and TRBJ2-7; 13 nucleotides line up with TRBD2. Germline V gene lookup returns CDR1 WSHSY and CDR2 SAAADI. The CDR3 is 17 residues long. V lost 8 bases, J lost 2 bases, and 12 bases stayed unmatched. CDR3 coding DNA: TGCGCCAGCTCGGGGGGGACTAGCGGGATTCCGGCCTACGAGCAGTACTTC. Its translation is CASSGGTSGIPAYEQYF.

CDR3 DNA: TGCGCCAGCAGCCAGCCGGGGGAGGGAGGGATCCTGTTTTTT. Translating it yields CASSQPGEGGILFF. V usage is TRBV4-1 and J usage is TRBJ1-4, with D maybe TRBD1 (5 bases). The CDR3 totals 14 residues. Germline V CDR1 and CDR2: MGHRA, YSYEKL. V shed 3 bases and J shed 14 bases, with 19 bases lying between them.

This chain joins TRBV27 and TRBJ1-1; D ambiguous. The CDR3 has 15 amino acids. The V and J ends lost 4 bases and 1 base respectively, with 13 bases between them. The germline gives CDR1 MNHEY, CDR2 SMNVEV (reference sequence). In nucleotides, the CDR3 is TGTGCCAGCAGTTCACCGGACGGACCGAACACTGAAGCTTTCTTT. This gives the protein CASSSPDGPNTEAFF.

The rearrangement links TRBV6-1 to TRBJ2-7; D might be TRBD1 (6 bases). The CDR3 has 14 residues. Germline V gene data show CDR1 as MNHNS and CDR2 as SASEGT. V lost 2 bases to trimming and J lost 2 bases, with 10 bases between them. The CDR3 here is CASSEHREPYEQYF. The DNA for the CDR3 is TGTGCCAGCAGTGAACACAGGGAACCCTACGAGCAGTACTTC.

The chain recombines TRBV5-4 with TRBJ1-5; D remains unclear. Trimming pared 2 bases from V and 5 bases from J, leaving 5 bases between. Germline V lookup: CDR1 SGHNT, CDR2 YYREEE (reference sequence). The CDR3 has 12 residues. The CDR3 DNA follows: TGTGCCAGCAGCTTCGGGGATCAGCCCCAGCATTTT. Translating gives CASSFGDQPQHF.

The rearrangement joins TRBV11-3 to TRBJ1-1; D is unclear. Germline V gives CDR1 SGHNT, CDR2 YENEEA. The CDR3 runs to 13 residues. The V and J ends lost 4 bases and 0 bases respectively, with 6 bases between them. CDR3 DNA: TGTGCCAGCAGCTACGAGATGAACACTGAAGCTTTCTTT. The encoded protein is CASSYEMNTEAFF.

This CDR3 is CASSVGRGSNQPQHF. Here the CDR3 DNA reads TGTGCCAGCAGCGTAGGCAGGGGGAGCAATCAGCCCCAGCATTTT. This sequence joins TRBV9 and TRBJ1-5; TRBD1 matches 7 bases. With V trimmed by 0 bases and J by 1 base, 1 base remained unmatched. This CDR3 is built from 15 residues. Germline V CDR1 and CDR2: SGDLS, YYNGEE.

This clone appeared once. V usage is TRBV7-9 and J usage is TRBJ2-1, with D possibly matching TRBD1 (5 bases). Germline lookup yields CDR1 SEHNR and CDR2 FQNEAQ (reference sequence). This CDR3 is 19 amino acids long. The ends were cut back, 1 base at V and 10 bases at J, with 29 bases in the middle. CDR3 DNA: TGTGCCAGCAGCTTAGGGACATATCGTCCTTATACCCCCGGTCAAGAGCAGTTCTTC. Residues: CASSLGTYRPYTPGQEQFF.

Of note for this clone: Other DNA variants within this sample encode the same CDR3. V usage is TRBV6-5 and J usage is TRBJ1-1, with 7 bases fitting TRBD1. The CDR3 runs 16 residues. Unmatched junction bases numbered 4, after V lost 0 bases and J lost 0 bases. The germline V gene has CDR1 MNHEY and CDR2 SVGAGI. DNA for the CDR3: TGTGCCAGCAGTTACTCGGGGACAGTTATGAACACTGAAGCTTTCTTT. The encoded protein is CASSYSGTVMNTEAFF.

This clone was seen a single time. Written as DNA, the CDR3 is TGTGCCAGCAGTTACTCATCAGGGTTTGACACTGAAGCTTTCTTT. Amino acids: CASSYSSGFDTEAFF. The rearrangement links TRBV6-5 to TRBJ1-1; perhaps TRBD1 as D (5 bases). Germline values: CDR1 MNHEY, CDR2 SVGAGI. V lost 0 bases, J lost 3 bases, and 11 bases lay in between. The CDR3 sequence is 15 residues long.

The rearrangement links TRBV6-5 to TRBJ1-2; TRBD1 aligns across 7 bases. The CDR3 loop spans 14 amino acids. CDR1 and CDR2 from the germline V gene are MNHEY and SVGAGI. J was trimmed by 2 bases and V by 5 bases; bases with no gene match: 5. The CDR3 DNA reads TGTGCCAGCAGTCTAGGACAGGTGAACTATGGCTACACCTTC. Its protein product is CASSLGQVNYGYTF.

The rearrangement uses TRBV29-1 and TRBJ2-7; no firm D call. CDR3 length equals 15 residues. The germline CDR1 and CDR2 sequences are SQVTM and ANQGSEA. Trimming removed 4 bases from V and 0 bases from J, with 16 bases in between. The CDR3 DNA is TGCAGCGTTGGAGGTGGCAGCCTCCACTCCTACGAGCAGTACTTC. Translation: CSVGGGSLHSYEQYF.

The CDR3 bases are TGTGCCAGCAGCCCCCACCCGGCAGGGTGGATGGCGGGAGAGTCCGGGGAGCTGTTTTTT. It yields the protein CASSPHPAGWMAGESGELFF. The chain recombines TRBV9 with TRBJ2-2; 7 nucleotides align to TRBD2. J was trimmed by 6 bases and V by 4 bases; bases with no gene match: 24. Germline V gene data show CDR1 as SGDLS and CDR2 as YYNGEE. The CDR3 runs 20 residues.

The chain couples TRBV15 to TRBJ1-1; D perhaps matches TRBD1 (5 bases). This CDR3 has 14 residues. Trimming took 0 bases from V and 4 from J, leaving 9 bases between them. Germline CDR1 and CDR2: LNHNV and YYDKDF (reference sequence). This CDR3 is CATSRDQGATEAFF. The DNA for the CDR3 is TGTGCCACCAGCAGAGATCAAGGGGCCACTGAAGCTTTCTTT.

V is TRBV15 and J is TRBJ2-7; the D is unclear. Germline V gene data show CDR1 as LNHNV and CDR2 as YYDKDF (reference sequence). V dropped 3 bases and J dropped 3 bases, with 9 bases sitting between them. The CDR3 has 13 amino acids. CDR3 in amino acids: CATSSGPDYEQYF. The CDR3 DNA is TGTGCCACCAGCAGCGGTCCCGACTACGAGCAGTACTTC.

Note on this clone: Additional DNA sequences in this sample encode the identical CDR3. The chain joins TRBV6-5 to TRBJ1-5; D not certain. This CDR3 has 13 residues. V was clipped by 0 bases and J by 7 bases, with 7 bases between them. Germline CDR1 reads MNHEY; CDR2 reads SVGAGI. The CDR3 loop reads CASSYSAGQPQHF. The CDR3 DNA reads TGTGCCAGCAGTTACTCGGCCGGGCAGCCCCAGCATTTT.

The chain is built from TRBV4-3 and TRBJ2-2; TRBD2 agrees at 8 bases. Trimming cost V 1 base and J 5 bases; bases outside gene matches: 6. The CDR3 sequence is 16 residues long. CDR1 LGHNA and CDR2 YSLEER come from the germline V gene. CDR3 sequence reads: CASSQGYGRGTGELFF. The CDR3 DNA is TGCGCCAGCAGCCAAGGGTACGGGAGGGGGACCGGGGAGCTGTTTTTT.

J is TRBJ2-7 and V is TRBV11-3, with a weak D call TRBD2 (6 bases). The length of the CDR3 is 14 residues. The V end was cut by 4 bases, the J end by 6 bases, with 16 bases between. Germline values: CDR1 SGHNT, CDR2 YENEEA. CDR3 region: CASSSMNSGGEQYF. CDR3 sequence (DNA): TGTGCCAGCAGCTCGATGAATAGCGGAGGCGAGCAGTACTTC.

V is TRBV11-2 and J is TRBJ2-7; 9 nucleotides match TRBD1. With V trimmed by 5 bases and J by 2 bases, 7 bases remained unmatched. Germline values: CDR1 SGHAT, CDR2 FQNNGV. There are 15 residues in the CDR3. CDR3 amino acids: CASSRIQGAAYEQYF. Here the CDR3 DNA reads TGTGCCAGCAGCCGTATACAGGGGGCCGCCTACGAGCAGTACTTC.

The V and J genes are TRBV29-1 and TRBJ2-7; no reliable D call. Germline CDR1 SQVTM, CDR2 ANQGSEA. The CDR3 totals 13 residues. Trimming left V 4 bases short and J 4 bases short, with 14 bases between. CDR3 protein: CSVASFGPYEQYF. CDR3 nucleotide sequence: TGCAGCGTTGCAAGTTTCGGGCCTTACGAGCAGTACTTC.